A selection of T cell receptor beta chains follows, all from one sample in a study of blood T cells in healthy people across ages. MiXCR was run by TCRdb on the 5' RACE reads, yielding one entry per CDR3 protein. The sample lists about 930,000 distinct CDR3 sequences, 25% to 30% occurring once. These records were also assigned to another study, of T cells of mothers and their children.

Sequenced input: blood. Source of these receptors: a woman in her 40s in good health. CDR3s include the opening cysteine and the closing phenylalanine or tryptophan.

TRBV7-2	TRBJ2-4	CASSLWTGDPREQYF
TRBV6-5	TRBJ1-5	CASRALDSNQPQHF
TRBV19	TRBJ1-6	CASSIITNNSPLHF
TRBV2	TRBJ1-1	CASSRTGQNTEAFF
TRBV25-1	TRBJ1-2	CASSEFGARANYGYTF
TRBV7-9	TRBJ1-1	CASSSHQNTEAFF
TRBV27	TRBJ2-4	CASSSGLAGGPKNIQYF
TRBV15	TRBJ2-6	CATSTGNYVSGANVLTF
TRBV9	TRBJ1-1	CASSVGITGLNQAFF
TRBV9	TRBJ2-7	CASSVDLDTSYEQYF
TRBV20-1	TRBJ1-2	CSAIFWVQGQDYGHTF
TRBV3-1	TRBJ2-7	CASSQEYNRLYEQYF
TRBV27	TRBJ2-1	CASSLGTGPNNEQFF
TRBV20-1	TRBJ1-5	CSARRALGGSNQPQHF
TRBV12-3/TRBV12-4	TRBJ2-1	CASSFRTGLAGPSGNEQFF
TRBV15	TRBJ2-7	CATSTSGTGENEQYF
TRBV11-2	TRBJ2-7	CASSLGSPGEQYF
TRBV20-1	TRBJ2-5	CSAKDWSSGQETQYF
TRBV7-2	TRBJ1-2	CASRPTGGGGYTF
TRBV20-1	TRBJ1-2	CSARESGVNYGYTF
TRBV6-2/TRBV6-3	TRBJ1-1	CASSYGQGDTEAFF
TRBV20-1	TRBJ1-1	CSARDRGPEAFF
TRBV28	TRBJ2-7	CASLGYEQYF
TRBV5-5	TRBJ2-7	CASSQRDREPREQYF
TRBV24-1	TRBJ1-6	CATSDPPGGSSYNSPLHF
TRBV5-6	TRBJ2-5	CASSLAGGGKRETQYF
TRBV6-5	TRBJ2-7	CASSYGGQGTYEQYF
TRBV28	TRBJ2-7	CASSPSFARIEQYF
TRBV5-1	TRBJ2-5	CASSFSDRLRETQYF
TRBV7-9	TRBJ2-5	CASAEGETQYF
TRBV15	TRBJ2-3	CATSRAEGLQYF
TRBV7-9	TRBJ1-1	CASSLDQNTEAFF
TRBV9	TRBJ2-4	CASSALPPSHEQYF
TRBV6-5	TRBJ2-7	CASSPRGRSYEQYF
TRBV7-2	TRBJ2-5	CASRVRTAEETQYF
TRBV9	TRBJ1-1	CASSDGAGGASTEAFF
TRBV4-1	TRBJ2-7	CASSQDLRPTVFYEQYF
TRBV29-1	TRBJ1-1	CSVEDQDTEAFF
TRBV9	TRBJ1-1	CASSSRTGFGTEAFF
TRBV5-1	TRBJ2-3	CASSFYRSSTDTQYF
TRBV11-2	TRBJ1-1	CASSSNRLGAFF
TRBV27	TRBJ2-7	CASTGQGSHEQYF
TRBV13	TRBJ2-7	CASSLEGEASEQYF
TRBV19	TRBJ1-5	CATGDPGRTQPQHF
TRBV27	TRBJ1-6	CATRGNHNSPLHF
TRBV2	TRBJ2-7	CASILERVRSYEQYF